The 23 T cell receptor beta chains reported below all come from one sample, sequenced in a study of PD-1 blockade in classical Hodgkin lymphoma. TCRdb keeps only in-frame clones here, not all; method: immunoSEQ multiplex PCR. The sample holds around 21,000 clones, around nine tenths seen once. As for time point: newly diagnosed, previously untreated cHL patient sample. CD4+ T cells were purified from thawed PBMCs by negative selection. The sample consisted of CD4+ T cells from blood. Receptors originate from a human donor with classical Hodgkin lymphoma.

The genes are TRBV5-1 and TRBJ2-7; 9 bases line up with TRBD1. CDR3 length: 15 residues. V shed 3 bases, J shed 0 bases, and the junction held 4 bases outside the gene matches. Germline lookup yields CDR1 SGHRS and CDR2 YFSETQ. The CDR3 here is CASSYQTGGSYEQYF. The CDR3 nucleotides are TGCGCCAGCAGCTACCAGACAGGGGGCTCCTACGAGCAGTACTTC.

This clone was found a few times. The chain combines TRBV6-5 with TRBJ1-2; no firm D call. The V and J ends lost 6 bases and 8 bases respectively, with 13 bases between them. The V gene's germline CDR1 is MNHEY and CDR2 SVGAGI. The CDR3 is 12 amino acids. CDR3 residues: CASSNRLGGYTF. For the CDR3, the DNA is TGTGCCAGCAGCAACAGACTGGGAGGCTACACCTTC.

The CDR3 is CASSPWGQGRTQPQHF. The CDR3 nucleotides are TGCGCCAGCAGCCCTTGGGGGCAGGGTAGGACTCAGCCCCAGCATTTT. V usage is TRBV4-1 and J usage is TRBJ1-5, with D possibly TRBD1 on 6 matching bases. This CDR3 has 16 amino acids. CDR1 is MGHRA and CDR2 is YSYEKL in the germline V gene. V lost 4 bases and J 6 bases, leaving 19 bases between the germline ends.

CDR3 sequence reads: CASSPGIPEQFF. For the CDR3, the DNA is TGTGCCAGCTCACCTGGGATTCCTGAGCAGTTCTTC. V and J are TRBV18 and TRBJ2-1; unclear D gene. Between the trimmed V and J ends, which lost 3 bases and 9 bases, there was a span of 9 bases. The germline V gene encodes CDR1 KGHSH and CDR2 LQKENI. This CDR3 spans 12 amino acids.

The V call is TRBV7-8, the J call TRBJ1-2; TRBD1 agrees at 8 bases. Germline loops: CDR1 SGHVS, CDR2 FQNEAQ. CDR3 length: 16 residues. V dropped 5 bases and J dropped 6; count of bases not matched to a gene: 14. In nucleotides, the CDR3 is TGTGCCAGCAGCCTAGAAGGTGGACAGGGATGGGATGGCTACACCTTC. Translation: CASSLEGGQGWDGYTF.

There are a few counts of this clone. V is TRBV30 and J is TRBJ1-3, with D hard to call. CDR3 length: 16 residues. The germline V and J ends were trimmed by 6 bases and 0 bases, with 18 bases remaining between them. Germline V CDR1 and CDR2: GTSNPN, SVGIG (reference sequence). The CDR3 nucleotides read TGTGCCTGTACGGCAGTCGACCCTCACTCTGGAAACACCATATATTTT. This encodes CACTAVDPHSGNTIYF.

The chain uses TRBV5-4 and TRBJ2-1, with D perhaps TRBD2 (7 bases). Germline CDR1 SGHNT, CDR2 YYREEE (reference sequence). The CDR3 extends over 16 amino acids. Trimming took 4 bases from V and 5 from J, leaving 19 bases between them. CDR3 bases: TGTGCCAGCAGCCCTCCGCCCGGAGGGGGGGACAATGAGCAGTTCTTC. This encodes CASSPPPGGGDNEQFF. The whole variable domain, filled in from reference TRBV5-4 and TRBJ2-1, reads ETGVTQSPTHLIKTRGQQVTLRCSSQSGHNTVSWYQQALGQGPQFIFQYYREEENGRGNFPPRFSGLQFPNYSSELNVNALELDDSALYLCASSPPPGGGDNEQFFGPGTRLTVL.

This clone was counted once. The chain combines TRBV2 with TRBJ2-7; 7 bases agree with TRBD2. Germline-derived CDR1 and CDR2 are SNHLY and FYNNEI. The CDR3 runs to 15 residues. The trim removed 3 bases at V and 6 bases at J, leaving 11 bases unmatched. The CDR3 DNA reads as TGTGCCAGCAGTGAGAGTTTTATTGCGGGGGTCGAGCAGTACTTC. This codes for CASSESFIAGVEQYF.

The V call is TRBV15, the J call TRBJ1-5; maybe TRBD1 (6 bases). Deletions cut 5 bases from V and 5 bases from J, with 16 bases between. Germline loops: CDR1 LNHNV, CDR2 YYDKDF (reference sequence). The CDR3 runs 15 residues. DNA for the CDR3: TGTGCCACCAGCCCCCGAAGGGGGAGCGATCAGCCCCAGCATTTT. Translation: CATSPRRGSDQPQHF.

The chain couples TRBV5-4 to TRBJ2-7, with D perhaps given as TRBD1 or TRBD2 (5 bases each). Deletions cut 2 bases from V and 3 bases from J, with 15 bases between. The CDR3 is 15 amino acids. The germline V gene encodes CDR1 SGHNT and CDR2 YYREEE (reference sequence). This CDR3 reads CASSLGRQPSYEQYF. Here the CDR3 DNA reads TGTGCCAGCAGCTTAGGGAGACAGCCTAGCTACGAGCAGTACTTC.

The chain combines TRBV5-4 with TRBJ2-1; 9 bases map to TRBD1. Germline trimming cut 4 bases from V and 2 bases from J; bases unmatched to any gene: 10. There are 17 residues in the CDR3. Looked up from germline, CDR1 is SGHNT and CDR2 is YYREEE (reference sequence). DNA of the CDR3: TGTGCCAGCAGCGAACCACCGGGACAGGGTACCTACAATGAGCAGTTCTTC. Translating it yields CASSEPPGQGTYNEQFF.

The chain combines TRBV30 with TRBJ1-2; a weak D match, TRBD1 (6 bases). This CDR3 is 13 amino acids long. The V and J ends lost 4 bases and 3 bases respectively, with 12 bases between them. CDR1 is GTSNPN and CDR2 is SVGIG in the germline V gene (reference sequence). The CDR3 sequence is CAWIGQSYYGYTF. The DNA for the CDR3 is TGTGCCTGGATAGGACAGTCCTACTATGGCTACACCTTC.

This chain connects TRBV2 to TRBJ2-1; D possibly corresponds to TRBD2 (6 bases). The CDR3 spans 15 residues. The ends were cut back, 2 bases at V and 8 bases at J, with 16 bases in the middle. Germline CDR1 reads SNHLY; CDR2 reads FYNNEI. The CDR3 loop reads CASSELSGVVYEQFF. The CDR3, as DNA: TGTGCCAGCAGTGAATTATCGGGGGTAGTATATGAGCAGTTCTTC.

This chain uses TRBV29-1 with TRBJ2-1; 8 bases are a match to TRBD1. Trimming took 6 bases from V and 7 from J; bases not matched to a gene: 11. CDR3 length: 14 residues. The germline gives CDR1 SQVTM, CDR2 ANQGSEA. In DNA form, the CDR3 reads TGCAGCGTCGGACAGGGTAACCCCGCGAATGAGCAGTTCTTC. It is translated as CSVGQGNPANEQFF.

This chain links TRBV7-9 with TRBJ1-2; 12 bases align to TRBD1. The CDR3 length is 19 residues. Germline lookup yields CDR1 SEHNR and CDR2 FQNEAQ (reference sequence). With 3 bases clipped from V and 8 bases from J, the junction kept 19 bases outside the gene matches. Here the CDR3 reads CASSFPRAGTGGVKEGYTF. In nucleotides, the CDR3 is TGTGCCAGCAGCTTCCCCCGAGCCGGGACAGGGGGCGTTAAAGAAGGCTACACCTTC.

The J gene is TRBJ2-3, the V gene TRBV5-1; possible D gene TRBD2, 5 bases. Trimming removed 9 bases at V and 0 bases at J, with 17 bases between. CDR1 and CDR2 from the germline V gene are SGHRS and YFSETQ. The CDR3 covers 15 residues. In nucleotides, the CDR3 is TGCGCCACCCAACTTGGTCGGACTAGCACAGATACGCAGTATTTT. It specifies CATQLGRTSTDTQYF.

The V gene is TRBV5-1, the J gene TRBJ1-1; 7 bases are shared with TRBD1. Trimming removed 4 bases from V and 0 bases from J; junction bases left unmatched: 6. Germline assignment: CDR1 SGHRS and CDR2 YFSETQ. The CDR3 sequence is 15 residues long. The chain's CDR3 is CASSLTGALNTEAFF. The CDR3 nucleotides read TGCGCCAGCAGCCTTACAGGGGCATTGAACACTGAAGCTTTCTTT.

The chain recombines TRBV19 with TRBJ1-2; the match to TRBD1 covers 7 bases. With V trimmed by 5 bases and J by 4 bases, 10 bases remained unmatched. This CDR3 is 15 amino acids long. Germline V CDR1 and CDR2: LNHDA, SQIVND (reference sequence). For the CDR3, the DNA is TGTGCCAGTAGTCCCGGTAGAGGGGGCATCTATGGCTACACCTTC. This codes for CASSPGRGGIYGYTF.

CDR3 sequence: CASSQDFQTTQYF. The DNA of the CDR3 is TGTGCCAGCTCACAGGACTTCCAGACAACCCAGTACTTC. J is TRBJ2-5 and V is TRBV18; TRBD2 is a possible D gene (5 bases). V was pared by 4 bases and J by 8 bases, with 14 bases between. Germline V gives CDR1 KGHSH, CDR2 LQKENI. The CDR3 totals 13 residues.

The chain recombines TRBV30 with TRBJ1-1, with 8 positions matching TRBD1. The germline V gene encodes CDR1 GTSNPN and CDR2 SVGIG (reference sequence). The trim removed 0 bases at V and 5 bases at J, leaving 8 bases unmatched. CDR3 length equals 15 residues. CDR3 DNA: TGTGCCTGGAGTGTAGTTCGACAGGGGATAACTGAAGCTTTCTTT. This translates into CAWSVVRQGITEAFF.

The chain has TRBV30 and TRBJ2-5; tentative D call: TRBD2 (5 bases). Trimming left V 2 bases short and J 5 bases short, with 9 bases between. The CDR3 covers 12 residues. The germline V gene encodes CDR1 GTSNPN and CDR2 SVGIG (reference sequence). In DNA form, the CDR3 reads TGTGCCTGGAGTAGGGTAGCGGAGACCCAGTACTTC. Encoded protein: CAWSRVAETQYF.

The genes are TRBV18 and TRBJ1-2; TRBD1 is a possible D gene (6 bases). The CDR3 length is 14 residues. V lost 0 bases, J lost 5 bases, and 10 bases lay in between. From germline, CDR1 is KGHSH and CDR2 LQKENI. CDR3 amino acids: CASSPPSGEYGYTF. Written as DNA, the CDR3 is TGTGCCAGCTCACCACCGTCAGGGGAGTATGGCTACACCTTC.

The V gene is TRBV5-1, the J gene TRBJ1-2; 10 bases are a match to TRBD1. The germline V gene encodes CDR1 SGHRS and CDR2 YFSETQ. Trimming cost V 0 bases and J 7 bases; bases outside gene matches: 6. The CDR3 runs 15 residues. CDR3 sequence reads: CASSLVAWTGGGYTF. The CDR3 region has the DNA TGCGCCAGCAGCTTGGTGGCCTGGACAGGGGGTGGCTACACCTTC.